This T cell receptor (beta chain) appears in the sequencing data of a study of spatial heterogeneity in lung cancer (dated 2019 in TCRdb). Describing the broader study: More beta-chain than alpha-chain transcripts were consistently detected, likely reflecting higher beta-chain transcript abundance. At surgery, roughly 220 tumor regions, 61 to 75 matched nontumor lung samples and 56 PBMC samples were TCR-sequenced for both alpha and beta chains. The study quantitatively compared TCR alpha and beta repertoires across multiple tumor regions, matched nontumor lung and blood in non-small cell lung cancer. Nonsynonymous mutation counts, determined by whole-exome sequencing of tumor tissue, were related to features of the TCR repertoire. In the raw uncorrected reads, each unique combination of TCR and UMI appeared more than ten times on average.

The intended sense of this specimen's time point label: sample taken at primary tumor resection. Whole RNA extracted from tumor and nontumor lung tissue, or from cryopreserved PBMC samples, was used for TCR sequencing without cell sorting. Donors were under 95 patients with early-stage, untreated non-small cell lung cancer from the lung TRACERx cohort. Patients were selected for TCR sequencing only if sufficient RNA was available from at least two tumor regions. Before being selected, tumor and adjacent nontumor lung specimens were reviewed by a lung pathologist. Receptor amplification or capture employed 5' RACE. The sequencing machine was a NextSeq 500. The TCR library protocol attached a unique molecular identifier to each TCR cDNA molecule to allow correction of PCR and sequencing errors. The authors processed their data as follows. Decombinator tools were used for TCR identification, UMI-based error correction and CDR3 extraction. Expanded TCRs were defined as those above a frequency of 2 per 1,000, corresponding to the top 1% of the tumor frequency distribution. Renyi diversity was calculated using the R vegan package after each repertoire was subsampled 100 times to 5,000 TCRs. CDR3 similarity networks were constructed using string-kernel similarity of amino acid triplets, with links drawn between CDR3s whose pairwise similarity was above 0.82. The raw public reads went through TCRdb reprocessing: fastp at Q25, MiXCR clone calling, in-frame beta chains kept. Rows merge per CDR3 protein into single entries with the most common DNA and genes. These V and J calls originate from TCRdb's pipeline instead of the authors' own analysis. Recorded for this sample are several thousand distinct CDR3 sequences; approximately 3.8% of them occurred a single time. The top ten clonotypes cover more than 20% of the sample.

General study outcomes and caveats: Confirming at a functional level the hypothesis that regional TCRs recognize regional mutations was considered to require additional single-cell paired TCR alpha and beta sequencing.

This clonotype was seen many times. Its antigen is unknown. No base-level quality is on record; no much larger clone is a single base apart. Since it is a stray read in a library aimed at alpha chains, this beta chain has a size that is not meaningful. CDR1 is given as MNHEY and CDR2 as SVGAGI, both from the germline V gene. Including cysteine and phenylalanine, the CDR3 has 16 amino acids. CDR3 DNA only is kept here, 48 bases in frame from base 1. Trimming takes 4 bases from V and 0 bases from J, and the germline ends sit 14 bases apart. The chain is encoded by TRBV6-5 joined to TRBJ2-3, with no D gene named confidently. The material was normal lung tissue next to the tumor, obtained at surgery. The source is a female donor with early-stage non-small cell lung cancer. The nucleotides are TGTGCCAGCAGTTCCGTGGCGGCCGCTAGCACAGATACGCAGTATTTT. The translation is CASSSVAAASTDTQYF.